Below are 15 T cell receptor beta chains sequenced from a single sample in a study of memory CD4+ T cells and cytomegalovirus serostatus. The sort gate was single viable CD3+CD4+CD8-CD45RO+ cells for memory CD4+ T cells. Clones were sequenced by immunoSEQ multiplex PCR, and TCRdb holds only the in-frame ones, with some missing. The data show under 85,000 clones, roughly 78% seen once. Source material: memory CD4+ T cells from blood. The receptors originated from an adult in good health and CMV-seropositive.

This clone was seen many times. V usage is TRBV4-1 and J usage is TRBJ1-2; D is perhaps TRBD1 (5 bases). The germline V gene has CDR1 MGHRA and CDR2 YSYEKL. The CDR3 is 18 residues long. V lost 4 bases to trimming and J lost 2 bases, with 23 bases between them. The CDR3 spells CASSRGVVVRRQNYGYTF. The CDR3 nucleotides are TGCGCCAGCAGCCGGGGGGTTGTGGTACGGCGCCAAAACTATGGCTACACCTTC.

The V call is TRBV30, the J call TRBJ1-5; the D is unclear. This CDR3 contains 15 residues. V dropped 0 bases and J dropped 0 bases, with 9 bases sitting between them. Per the germline V gene, CDR1 is GTSNPN and CDR2 is SVGIG (reference sequence). CDR3 loop: CAWSVGGNSNQPQHF. Written as DNA, the CDR3 is TGTGCCTGGAGTGTAGGAGGAAATAGCAATCAGCCCCAGCATTTT.

J is TRBJ1-2 and V is TRBV30, with 9 positions matching TRBD1. The CDR3 loop spans 13 amino acids. The junction had 2 bases not matched to a gene; V was cut back by 3 bases and J by 3 bases. Germline CDR1 is GTSNPN and CDR2 is SVGIG (reference sequence). The CDR3 DNA is TGTGCCTGGAGGGACAGGGGTCACTATGGCTACACCTTC. This codes for CAWRDRGHYGYTF.

This clone was seen once. The genes are TRBV7-2 and TRBJ1-4; D gene ambiguous. The CDR3 covers 18 residues. Trimming removed 8 bases at V and 5 bases at J, with 27 bases between. Germline loops: CDR1 SGHTA, CDR2 FQGNSA. DNA of the CDR3: TGTGCCAGCTCCTCCCACCCGACAAGGGATCCTACCAATGAAAAACTGTTTTTT. Protein sequence: CASSSHPTRDPTNEKLFF.

The genes are TRBV5-6 and TRBJ2-6, with TRBD1 identical over 7 bases. The V gene end was trimmed by 9 bases and the J gene end by 2 bases; junction bases not matched to a gene: 2. CDR3 length: 13 residues. The V gene's germline CDR1 is SGHDT and CDR2 YYEEEE. The chain's CDR3 is CATDRAGANVLTF. CDR3 nucleotides: TGTGCCACCGACAGGGCTGGGGCCAACGTCCTGACTTTC.

This clone showed up just a few times. The chain links TRBV15 to TRBJ2-3, with 8 positions matching TRBD2. V lost 8 bases and J lost 2; bases outside the gene matches: 9. Germline V gives CDR1 LNHNV, CDR2 YYDKDF (reference sequence). The CDR3 sequence is 15 residues long. The CDR3 is CATGVAGGVTDTQYF. The CDR3, as DNA: TGTGCCACCGGAGTTGCGGGGGGAGTCACAGATACGCAGTATTTT.

The genes are TRBV28 and TRBJ1-1; the match to TRBD1 covers 10 bases. This CDR3 is 16 amino acids long. V shed 4 bases, J shed 5 bases, and the junction held 10 bases outside the gene matches. Germline loops: CDR1 MDHEN, CDR2 SYDVKM. The CDR3 loop is CASSYRDRGLGTEAFF. In DNA form, the CDR3 reads TGTGCCAGCAGTTACCGGGACAGGGGACTAGGGACTGAAGCTTTCTTT.

There are a few counts of this clone. V is TRBV19 and J is TRBJ1-1, with no clear D. Trimming removed 7 bases from V and 3 bases from J, with 9 bases in between. The CDR3 runs to 12 residues. Per germline, CDR1 LNHDA and CDR2 SQIVND (reference sequence). The CDR3: CASTLGYTEAFF. The CDR3, as DNA: TGTGCCAGTACTCTAGGGTACACTGAAGCTTTCTTT.

A few counts support this clone. The chain is built from TRBV28 and TRBJ1-4, with D possibly being TRBD1 (5 bases). CDR1 MDHEN and CDR2 SYDVKM come from the germline V gene. The CDR3 runs 11 residues. The V end was cut by 9 bases, the J end by 8 bases, with 10 bases between. The CDR3 sequence: CASSRGEKLFF. The CDR3 bases are TGTGCCAGTTCTAGGGGCGAAAAACTGTTTTTT.

This clone is deemed medium-sized. The V call is TRBV29-1, the J call TRBJ2-1, with 10 bases aligning to TRBD1. CDR1 and CDR2 (germline): SQVTM, ANQGSEA. J lost 6 bases, V lost 7 bases, and 6 bases had no gene match. The CDR3 length is 13 residues. CDR3 bases: TGCAGCGGAGGACAGGGGGAAGTCAATGAGCAGTTCTTC. Translation: CSGGQGEVNEQFF.

This chain links TRBV10-3 with TRBJ2-5, with D maybe TRBD1 (5 bases). This CDR3 spans 16 amino acids. The V gene's germline CDR1 is ENHRY and CDR2 SYGVKD. V lost 0 bases to trimming and J lost 2 bases, with 13 bases between them. As DNA, the CDR3 is TGTGCCATCAGTGAGTCCCAGGGTGGGTTTCAAGAGACCCAGTACTTC. Amino acid sequence: CAISESQGGFQETQYF.

This clone has a count of ten or more. The chain carries TRBV6-6 and TRBJ1-6; tentatively, D is TRBD1 (5 bases). Per the germline V gene, CDR1 is MNHNY and CDR2 is SVGAGI (reference sequence). V lost 2 bases, J lost 9 bases, and 17 bases lay in between. The CDR3 runs 16 residues. The CDR3 sequence: CASSYRPQGDGSPLHF. As DNA, the CDR3 is TGTGCCAGCAGTTACCGCCCGCAGGGTGACGGTTCACCCCTCCACTTT.

The gene calls are TRBV9 and TRBJ2-5, with 9 bases lining up with TRBD1. CDR3 length equals 15 residues. Germline V CDR1 and CDR2: SGDLS, YYNGEE. The trim removed 0 bases at V and 7 bases at J, leaving 7 bases unmatched. The CDR3 is CASSVDLGTGRTQYF. For the CDR3, the DNA is TGTGCCAGCAGCGTAGATTTAGGGACAGGGCGGACCCAGTACTTC.

This chain uses TRBV5-5 with TRBJ2-3, with a possible D match to TRBD2 (6 bases). CDR1 and CDR2 from the germline V gene are SGHKS and YYEKEE (reference sequence). This CDR3 has 16 residues. V lost 1 base and J 3 bases, leaving 15 bases between the germline ends. CDR3 loop: CASSLQDGGGTDTQYF. The CDR3 DNA reads TGTGCCAGCAGCTTGCAGGACGGGGGAGGTACAGATACGCAGTATTTT.

This clone showed up just once. V gene TRBV30 combines with J gene TRBJ2-5; D is unclear. CDR3 length: 12 residues. The germline V gene encodes CDR1 GTSNPN and CDR2 SVGIG (reference sequence). Trimming removed 2 bases from V and 1 base from J, with 5 bases in between. The CDR3 spells CAWSIVQETQYF. The CDR3 DNA reads TGTGCCTGGAGTATAGTCCAAGAGACCCAGTACTTC.